A single sample is the source of the 25 T cell receptor beta chains below, sequenced in a study of regulatory T cells in long-lasting Graves disease. Documented time point: newly diagnosed GD, antithyroid drugs for less than 3 months. Scientists built the TCR library using RNA that was extracted from PBMCs. TCR beta libraries were built with iRepertoire HTBI primers and Arm-PCR of CDR3 regions. TCRdb processed the multiplex PCR reads anew with MiXCR; each CDR3 protein has one entry. The data show approximately 210,000 distinct CDR3 sequences, with approximately 20% seen just once and 22% held by the top ten. Specimen: peripheral blood mononuclear cells (PBMCs), collected at new diagnosis, from a patient treated with antithyroid drugs. The receptors were sampled from a female donor with Graves disease.

This clonotype occurred many times. The V and J genes are TRBV2 and TRBJ2-2; D may be TRBD2 (6 bases). Trimming stripped 7 bases from V and 0 bases from J, with 12 bases between. CDR1 is SNHLY, CDR2 FYNNEI, per germline. This CDR3 region has 15 residues. In nucleotides, the CDR3 is TGTGCCAGCAATACCGGGACTGCGAACACCGGGGAGCTGTTTTTT. Amino acid sequence: CASNTGTANTGELFF. The variable domain in full, with the rest retrieved from reference TRBV2 and TRBJ2-2, is EPEVTQTPSHQVTQMGQEVILRCVPISNHLYFYWYRQILGQKVEFLVSFYNNEISEKSEIFDDQFSVERPDGSNFTLKIRSTKLEDSAMYFCASNTGTANTGELFFGEGSRLTVL.

This clonotype occurred many times. The V call is TRBV20-1, the J call TRBJ1-2; D not certain. Trimming removed 0 bases at V and 8 bases at J, with 13 bases between. The CDR3 has 13 amino acids. Germline V gene sequence: CDR1 DFQATT, CDR2 SNEGSKA (reference sequence). The CDR3 region has the DNA TGCAGTGCTAGAGAACCTTGGGATCGAGGCTACACCTTC. Protein sequence: CSAREPWDRGYTF.

This clonotype was recorded many times. The chain recombines TRBV3-1 with TRBJ1-2; D may be TRBD1 (5 bases). Germline CDR1 and CDR2: LGHDT and YNNKEL (reference sequence). Trimming shortened V by 4 bases and J by 3 bases, and 15 bases separated the two germline ends. The CDR3 sequence is 15 residues long. CDR3 DNA sequence: TGTGCCAGCAGCCCGCGAGGGGACGGATACTATGGCTACACCTTC. This gives the protein CASSPRGDGYYGYTF. Together with reference TRBV3-1 and TRBJ1-2, the CDR3 gives the full variable domain: DTAVSQTPKYLVTQMGNDKSIKCEQNLGHDTMYWYKQDSKKFLKIMFSYNNKELIINETVPNRFSPKSPDKAHLNLHINSLELGDSAVYFCASSPRGDGYYGYTFGSGTRLTVV.

About this clonotype: Relative to the germline gene, one junction end is altered; a read error may explain this. V gene TRBV4-1 combines with J gene TRBJ2-3; perhaps TRBD1 as D (6 bases). Per germline, CDR1 MGHRA and CDR2 YSYEKL. This CDR3 has 16 amino acids. The CDR3: CASSPNPNRELDTQYF. CDR3 nucleotides: TGTGCCAGCAGCCCGAACCCTAACAGGGAACTGGATACGCAGTATTTT.

The V and J genes are TRBV27 and TRBJ2-7, with a weak D call TRBD1 (5 bases). V lost 6 bases and J lost 5, with 17 bases in between. This CDR3 spans 14 amino acids. Germline loops: CDR1 MNHEY, CDR2 SMNVEV (reference sequence). In DNA form, the CDR3 reads TGTGCCAGCAGCTTTCTTCTCACAGGCGACGAGCAGTACTTC. As protein: CASSFLLTGDEQYF.

This clonotype showed up many times. The V gene is TRBV4-1, the J gene TRBJ2-5; D gene unclear. V lost 1 base and J lost 4, with 16 bases in between. Per germline, CDR1 MGHRA and CDR2 YSYEKL. This CDR3 has 16 amino acids. The CDR3 spells CASSQVRASGRETQYF. The CDR3 DNA sequence: TGCGCCAGCAGCCAAGTAAGAGCATCCGGCCGAGAGACCCAGTACTTC.

As regards this clonotype: A read error may explain this, as a much larger clone is one base away. The rearrangement joins TRBV7-3 to TRBJ2-7; the match to TRBD1 covers 11 bases. V lost 5 bases, J lost 4 bases, and 13 bases stayed unmatched. In germline, CDR1 is SGHTA, CDR2 FQGTGA. The CDR3 totals 17 residues. CDR3 nucleotide sequence: TGTGCCAGCAGCCCCCCTATAACGGGACAGGGGGTGTACGAGCAGTACTTC. Protein product: CASSPPITGQGVYEQYF.

The chain combines TRBV19 with TRBJ1-3; D possibly corresponds to TRBD1 (5 bases). The germline V and J ends were trimmed by 4 bases and 7 bases, with 14 bases remaining between them. From germline, CDR1 is LNHDA and CDR2 SQIVND (reference sequence). The CDR3 spans 14 residues. The CDR3 sequence: CASSTGRRGNTIYF. In DNA form, the CDR3 reads TGTGCCAGTAGTACCGGACGGCGGGGGAACACCATATATTTT.

The V and J genes are TRBV4-2 and TRBJ1-6; no clear D gene. Germline V gene lookup returns CDR1 LGHNA and CDR2 YNFKEQ. The germline V and J ends were trimmed by 4 bases and 0 bases, with 10 bases remaining between them. There are 16 residues in the CDR3. The CDR3: CASSLDGSSYNSPLHF. The CDR3 DNA reads TGTGCCAGCAGCCTAGACGGGAGCTCCTATAATTCACCCCTCCACTTT.

The J gene is TRBJ2-7, the V gene TRBV20-1; tentatively, D is TRBD2 (6 bases). The DNA end is more similar to TRBJ2-4, so the J call may be wrong. The CDR3 loop spans 15 amino acids. Germline values: CDR1 DFQATT, CDR2 SNEGSKA (reference sequence). CDR3 amino acids: CSASGVSGPKNIQYF. The CDR3 DNA reads as TGCAGTGCTAGCGGCGTAAGCGGGCCGAAAAACATTCAGTACTTC.

The chain recombines TRBV12-5 with TRBJ2-2, with 8 bases lining up with TRBD1. V shed 6 bases, J shed 1 base, and the junction held 4 bases outside the gene matches. This CDR3 has 15 residues. The germline gives CDR1 LGHNT, CDR2 FRNRAP. For the CDR3, the DNA is TGTGCTAGTGGCCCCGGGACAGGGAACACCGGGGAGCTGTTTTTT. Residues: CASGPGTGNTGELFF.

In this sample, this clonotype turned up many times. The V gene is TRBV7-2, the J gene TRBJ1-5; D is perhaps TRBD1 (6 bases). V was trimmed by 3 bases and J by 1 base, leaving 10 bases between them. Germline loops: CDR1 SGHTA, CDR2 FQGNSA. The CDR3 spans 15 residues. CDR3 in DNA: TGTGCCAGCAGCTTGACACAGGGAAGCAATCAGCCCCAGCATTTT. Its protein product is CASSLTQGSNQPQHF.

At least ten counts were recorded for this clonotype. The rearrangement joins TRBV19 to TRBJ1-2; weak D call: TRBD1 (6 bases). The germline V and J ends were trimmed by 3 bases and 4 bases, with 9 bases remaining between them. The CDR3 sequence is 13 residues long. CDR1 and CDR2 from the germline V gene are LNHDA and SQIVND (reference sequence). The CDR3 region has the DNA TGTGCCAGTAGTATGAACAGGGCCTATGGCTACACCTTC. Translated, it gives CASSMNRAYGYTF.

This clonotype was detected ten times or more. This chain uses TRBV7-6 with TRBJ2-3, with no clear D. Deletions cut 3 bases from V and 5 bases from J, with 6 bases between. The CDR3 extends over 12 amino acids. Germline values: CDR1 SGHVS, CDR2 FNYEAQ. The CDR3 sequence is CASSFPGDTQYF. The CDR3, as DNA: TGTGCCAGCAGCTTCCCGGGAGATACGCAGTATTTT.

This clonotype was recorded at least ten times. One end of the junction is discordant with germline, which a read error may explain. CDR3 sequence reads: CASSHKAGHEQFF. As DNA, the CDR3 is TGTGCTAGCAGCCACAAAGCGGGACATGAGCAGTTCTTC. The chain couples TRBV7-7 to TRBJ2-1, with 7 bases fitting TRBD2. In germline, CDR1 is SSHAT, CDR2 FNYEAQ (reference sequence). CDR3 length: 13 residues.

This clonotype was counted ten times or more. V usage is TRBV29-1 and J usage is TRBJ1-2; possibly TRBD1 for D (6 bases). CDR1 and CDR2 from the germline V gene are SQVTM and ANQGSEA. CDR3 length equals 12 residues. Trimming shortened V by 7 bases and J by 8 bases, and 17 bases separated the two germline ends. The CDR3 coding sequence is TGCAGCGCGACACACCGGGGGGCCGGCTACACCTTC. The encoded protein is CSATHRGAGYTF.

With regard to this clonotype: The conserved phenylalanine or tryptophan normally closing the CDR3 is absent here, so this likely arose from a read error. The gene calls are TRBV19 and TRBJ1-1; D unclear. This CDR3 is 12 amino acids long. The germline V gene encodes CDR1 LNHDA and CDR2 SQIVND (reference sequence). V was shortened by 1 base and J by 7 bases, with 7 bases between the two germline ends. The CDR3 DNA is TGTGCCAGTAGTATAGGTGCAGTTGAAGCTTTCCTT. This codes for CASSIGAVEAFL.

This clonotype appeared many times. The rearrangement links TRBV27 to TRBJ1-1, with 7 bases matching TRBD1. The CDR3 loop spans 12 amino acids. V lost 4 bases, J lost 10 bases, and 6 bases stayed unmatched. Germline V lookup: CDR1 MNHEY, CDR2 SMNVEV (reference sequence). The CDR3 DNA reads as TGTGCCAGCAGTTCAACAGGGGTAGGAGCTTTCTTT. It is translated as CASSSTGVGAFF.

Many counts were recorded for this clonotype. This sequence joins TRBV6-1 and TRBJ2-5, with TRBD2 matching 7 bases. The CDR3 covers 13 residues. Trimming took 6 bases from V and 1 from J; bases not matched to a gene: 2. Germline CDR1 MNHNS, CDR2 SASEGT. The CDR3 nucleotides are TGTGCCAGCAGGGGACTACCCCAAGAGACCCAGTACTTC. Translating gives CASRGLPQETQYF.

Many counts were recorded for this clonotype. The J gene is TRBJ1-6, the V gene TRBV4-1; D unclear. The CDR3 is 11 residues long. Germline assignment: CDR1 MGHRA and CDR2 YSYEKL. V lost 6 bases, J lost 11 bases, and 8 bases lay in between. CDR3 in amino acids: CASSPLPPLHF. Written as DNA, the CDR3 is TGCGCCAGCAGTCCGTTACCACCCCTCCACTTT.

There are many counts of this clonotype. CDR3 loop: CASSPRLAGMADTQYF. The CDR3 DNA follows: TGTGCCAGCAGCCCCCGGCTAGCGGGAATGGCAGATACGCAGTATTTT. The chain employs TRBV7-9 and TRBJ2-3, with 9 bases identical to TRBD2. The CDR3 loop spans 16 amino acids. Germline-derived CDR1 and CDR2 are SEHNR and FQNEAQ (reference sequence). With V trimmed by 5 bases and J by 4 bases, 10 bases remained unmatched.

The chain carries TRBV7-9 and TRBJ2-3; TRBD2 aligns across 12 bases. The ends lost 4 bases at V and 4 bases at J; junction bases unmatched: 6. Germline V gives CDR1 SEHNR, CDR2 FQNEAQ (reference sequence). This CDR3 contains 16 residues. The CDR3 DNA reads as TGTGCCAGCAGCTCGGGACTAGCGGGCCGACCAGATACGCAGTATTTT. It encodes CASSSGLAGRPDTQYF. Variable domain in full (rest from reference TRBV7-9 and TRBJ2-3): DTGVSQNPRHKITKRGQNVTFRCDPISEHNRLYWYRQTLGQGPEFLTYFQNEAQLEKSRLLSDRFSAERPKGSFSTLEIQRTEQGDSAMYLCASSSGLAGRPDTQYFGPGTRLTVL.

This clonotype was found many times. The gene calls are TRBV11-2 and TRBJ2-5, with 8 bases fitting TRBD1. Germline V gene sequence: CDR1 SGHAT, CDR2 FQNNGV. This CDR3 is built from 16 residues. Unmatched junction bases numbered 14, after V lost 6 bases and J lost 5 bases. In nucleotides, the CDR3 is TGTGCCAGCAGTTTCACAGGGGGGAATTTTTGGGAGACCCAGTACTTC. Translation: CASSFTGGNFWETQYF. The full variable domain, with the rest looked up from reference TRBV11-2 and TRBJ2-5, is EAGVAQSPRYKIIEKRQSVAFWCNPISGHATLYWYQQILGQGPKLLIQFQNNGVVDDSQLPKDRFSAERLKGVDSTLKIQPAKLEDSAVYLCASSFTGGNFWETQYFGPGTRLLVL.

The chain recombines TRBV10-3 with TRBJ1-5, with 8 bases identical to TRBD1. There are 15 residues in the CDR3. In germline, CDR1 is ENHRY, CDR2 SYGVKD. After removal of 6 bases from V and 5 bases from J, the junction contained 9 bases not matched to a gene. In DNA, the CDR3 is TGTGCCATCAGCCCCCAGGGGGCCCTCCATCAGCCCCAGCATTTT. It specifies CAISPQGALHQPQHF.

This clonotype has a count of ten or more. This chain links TRBV5-6 with TRBJ2-7; D possibly corresponds to TRBD2 (6 bases). V lost 7 bases to trimming and J lost 4 bases, with 18 bases between them. Germline V lookup: CDR1 SGHDT, CDR2 YYEEEE. The CDR3 consists of 14 residues. CDR3 DNA: TGTGCCAGCGCTGAGGCGGGGAGGAGATACGAGCAGTACTTC. Translation: CASAEAGRRYEQYF.